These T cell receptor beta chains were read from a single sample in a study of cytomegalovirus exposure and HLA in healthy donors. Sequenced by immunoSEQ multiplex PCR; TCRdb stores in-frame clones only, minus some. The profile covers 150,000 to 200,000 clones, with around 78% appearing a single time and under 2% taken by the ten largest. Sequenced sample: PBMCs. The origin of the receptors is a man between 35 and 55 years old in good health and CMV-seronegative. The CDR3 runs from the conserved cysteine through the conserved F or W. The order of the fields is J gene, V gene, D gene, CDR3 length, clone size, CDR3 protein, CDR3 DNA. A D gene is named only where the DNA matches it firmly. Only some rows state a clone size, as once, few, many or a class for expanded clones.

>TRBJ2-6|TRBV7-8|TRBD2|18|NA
CASSGEGLAFSGANVLTF
TGTGCCAGCAGCGGGGAGGGACTAGCCTTCTCTGGGGCCAACGTCCTGACTTTC
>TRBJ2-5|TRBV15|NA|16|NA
CATSTRWGAAQETQYF
TGTGCCACCAGCACGCGGTGGGGAGCTGCTCAAGAGACCCAGTACTTC
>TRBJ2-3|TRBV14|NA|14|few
CASSHSGVSDTQYF
TGTGCCAGCAGCCATTCCGGGGTATCGGATACGCAGTATTTT
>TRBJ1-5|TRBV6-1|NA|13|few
CASTDSLNQPQHF
TGTGCCAGCACCGACAGCTTGAATCAGCCCCAGCATTTT
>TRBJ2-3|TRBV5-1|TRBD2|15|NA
CASSLSGGRADTQYF
TGCGCCAGCAGCTTGTCGGGAGGTAGGGCGGATACGCAGTATTTT
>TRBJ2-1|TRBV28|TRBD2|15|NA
CASSLEFGTRDEQFF
TGTGCCAGCAGTTTAGAATTTGGGACTAGGGATGAGCAGTTCTTC
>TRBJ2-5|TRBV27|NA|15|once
CASSLGRGSWETQYF
TGTGCCAGCAGTTTAGGCAGGGGATCATGGGAGACCCAGTACTTC
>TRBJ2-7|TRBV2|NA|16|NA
CASSQGLSRPSYEQYF
TGTGCCAGCAGTCAAGGGCTCTCCAGGCCTTCCTACGAGCAGTACTTC
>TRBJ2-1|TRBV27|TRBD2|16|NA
CASRDPWLAGSNEQFF
TGTGCCAGCAGGGATCCCTGGCTAGCGGGGAGCAATGAGCAGTTCTTC
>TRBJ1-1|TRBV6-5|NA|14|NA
CASSYDSSNTEAFF
TGTGCCAGCAGTTACGACAGCTCGAACACTGAAGCTTTCTTT
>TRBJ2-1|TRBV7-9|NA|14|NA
CASSLGSWSNEQFF
TGTGCCAGCAGCCTAGGCAGCTGGAGCAATGAGCAGTTCTTC
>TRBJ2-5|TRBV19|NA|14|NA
CASSMLRDQETQYF
TGTGCCAGTAGTATGTTGAGGGACCAAGAGACCCAGTACTTC
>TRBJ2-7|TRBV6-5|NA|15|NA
CASSYNGAGTYEQYF
TGTGCCAGCAGTTACAACGGGGCGGGGACCTACGAGCAGTACTTC
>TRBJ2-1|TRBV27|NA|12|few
CASSFPNNEQFF
TGTGCCAGCAGTTTTCCCAACAATGAGCAGTTCTTC
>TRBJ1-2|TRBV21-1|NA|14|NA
CASIGWRQEDGYTF
TGTGCCAGCATAGGGTGGAGACAGGAGGATGGCTACACCTTC
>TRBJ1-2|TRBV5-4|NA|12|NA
CASSAQANGYTF
TGTGCCAGCAGCGCACAGGCTAATGGCTACACCTTC
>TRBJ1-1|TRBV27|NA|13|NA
CASSLTLNTEAFF
TGTGCCAGCAGTTTAACTCTTAACACTGAAGCTTTCTTT
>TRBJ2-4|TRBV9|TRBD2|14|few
CASSLGLAGDIQYF
TGTGCCAGCAGCCTCGGGCTAGCGGGAGACATTCAGTACTTC
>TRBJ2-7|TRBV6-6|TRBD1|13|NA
CASSPGTVYEQYF
TGTGCCAGCAGTCCCGGGACAGTCTACGAGCAGTACTTC
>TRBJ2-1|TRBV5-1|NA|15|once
CASSGTTSSYNEQFF
TGCGCCAGCAGCGGTACTACGAGCTCCTACAATGAGCAGTTCTTC
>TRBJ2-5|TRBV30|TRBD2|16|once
CAWSKGLAAFQETQYF
TGTGCCTGGAGCAAAGGACTAGCGGCTTTCCAAGAGACCCAGTACTTC
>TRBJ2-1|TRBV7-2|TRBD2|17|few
CASSFPAGTSGLNEQFF
TGTGCCAGCAGCTTCCCAGCTGGGACTAGCGGGCTCAATGAGCAGTTCTTC